The 31 T cell receptor beta chains presented below share a single source sample, sequenced in a study of control samples from healthy donors and cancer patients. Clones were read by immunoSEQ multiplex PCR, and TCRdb kept only the in-frame ones, dropping some. The data contain some 110,000 clones, roughly 92% of them singletons. Sequenced sample: blood. These receptors were obtained from a man aged 30-40 years in good health.

V gene TRBV3-1 (or the pseudogene TRBV3-2) combines with J gene TRBJ1-4; 7 bases are a match to TRBD1. V shed 4 bases and J 5 bases; nucleotides not matched to a gene: 7. Germline CDR1 reads LGHDT; CDR2 reads YNNKEL (reference sequence). The CDR3 has 15 residues. In nucleotides, the CDR3 is TGTGCCAGCAGCCCTCTGACAGGGAACAATGAAAAACTGTTTTTT. Its translation: CASSPLTGNNEKLFF.

The chain uses TRBV10-1 and TRBJ1-1, with 10 nucleotides matching TRBD1. The germline V gene has CDR1 WNHNN and CDR2 SYGVQD (reference sequence). The CDR3 extends over 17 amino acids. V gave up 4 bases and J gave up 1 base; unmatched junction bases: 9. CDR3 sequence (DNA): TGCGCCAGCAGTGTCGGGACAGGGGATTTGGGGAACACTGAAGCTTTCTTT. The encoded protein is CASSVGTGDLGNTEAFF.

The V call is TRBV9, the J call TRBJ1-2; D uncertain. Trimming stripped 0 bases from V and 7 bases from J, with 13 bases between. The CDR3 is made up of 14 amino acids. The V gene's germline CDR1 is SGDLS and CDR2 YYNGEE. The CDR3 nucleotides read TGTGCCAGCAGCGTAGGTCTTGACCCCCGTGGCTACACCTTC. Translated, it gives CASSVGLDPRGYTF.

CDR3 nucleotide sequence: TGTGCCAGCAACCAGAGGACTAGCGGAAAACTCCTGTACGAGCAGTACTTC. As protein: CASNQRTSGKLLYEQYF. The chain employs TRBV28 and TRBJ2-7; 10 bases agree with TRBD2. Germline CDR1 and CDR2: MDHEN and SYDVKM. The CDR3 has 17 residues. The V and J ends lost 7 bases and 4 bases, in that order; junction bases with no gene match: 16.

The chain couples TRBV30 to TRBJ1-6, with 7 bases identical to TRBD1. This CDR3 is 13 amino acids long. J gave up 7 bases and V 2 bases, and 2 bases lay outside the gene matches. CDR1 and CDR2 (germline): GTSNPN, SVGIG (reference sequence). The CDR3 sequence: CAWSTGVNSPLHF. DNA for the CDR3: TGTGCCTGGAGTACAGGGGTGAATTCACCCCTCCACTTT.

V is TRBV7-8 and J is TRBJ1-1, with D unresolved. V lost 3 bases to trimming and J lost 3 bases, with 11 bases between them. CDR1 is SGHVS, CDR2 FQNEAQ, per germline. This CDR3 has 14 residues. The CDR3 DNA reads as TGTGCCAGCAGCTTCTATCATTCAGACACTGAAGCTTTCTTT. This encodes CASSFYHSDTEAFF.

This chain uses TRBV24-1 with TRBJ1-2; TRBD1 aligns across 8 bases. Germline lookup yields CDR1 KGHDR and CDR2 SFDVKD. V was clipped by 7 bases and J by 1 base; unmatched bases: 4. This CDR3 is 14 amino acids long. The CDR3 here is CATSPQGVNYGYTF. As DNA, the CDR3 is TGTGCCACCAGCCCACAGGGGGTTAACTATGGCTACACCTTC.

The CDR3: CASSFRSLAGDQETQYF. Here the CDR3 DNA reads TGTGCCAGCAGTTTCCGGTCTCTAGCGGGGGACCAAGAGACCCAGTACTTC. This sequence joins TRBV28 and TRBJ2-5, with 10 bases aligning to TRBD2. This CDR3 region has 17 residues. V lost 3 bases, J lost 0 bases, and 7 bases stayed unmatched. Germline values: CDR1 MDHEN, CDR2 SYDVKM.

V and J are TRBV27 and TRBJ2-2, with D maybe TRBD1 (5 bases). V was pared by 6 bases and J by 2 bases, with 13 bases between. The CDR3 has 15 residues. Germline values: CDR1 MNHEY, CDR2 SMNVEV (reference sequence). The CDR3 coding sequence is TGTGCCAGCAGCCCAAGTTGGGGCAACACCGGGGAGCTGTTTTTT. The encoded protein is CASSPSWGNTGELFF.

This clone has only one observation. This rearrangement joins TRBV9 to TRBJ2-2; D is perhaps TRBD1 (5 bases). Trimming removed 3 bases at V and 1 base at J, with 16 bases between. Germline CDR1 SGDLS, CDR2 YYNGEE. CDR3 length equals 17 residues. The CDR3 here is CASSAPRAGWNTGELFF. DNA of the CDR3: TGTGCCAGCAGCGCCCCCCGGGCAGGGTGGAACACCGGGGAGCTGTTTTTT.

The V gene is TRBV3-1 (or the pseudogene TRBV3-2), the J gene TRBJ2-3, with no clear D. The CDR3 extends over 12 amino acids. Trimming left V 4 bases short and J 4 bases short, with 6 bases between. The germline gives CDR1 LGHDT, CDR2 YNNKEL (reference sequence). In DNA, the CDR3 is TGTGCCAGCAGCCCGCCATCAGATACGCAGTATTTT. It encodes CASSPPSDTQYF.

This chain joins TRBV27 and TRBJ2-1; possible D gene TRBD1, 6 bases. The CDR3 runs 15 residues. Trimming pared 11 bases from V and 7 bases from J, leaving 24 bases between. The germline gives CDR1 MNHEY, CDR2 SMNVEV (reference sequence). The CDR3 nucleotides are TGTGCCCCTCAAGGAGGACAGCCCCGAGGGAATGAGCAGTTCTTC. It yields the protein CAPQGGQPRGNEQFF.

This clone is a singleton in its sample. This rearrangement joins TRBV6-5 to TRBJ2-7, with a possible D match to TRBD1 (5 bases). Germline CDR1 MNHEY, CDR2 SVGAGI. There are 12 residues in the CDR3. The V end was cut by 2 bases, the J end by 6 bases, with 8 bases between. CDR3 nucleotide sequence: TGTGCCAGCAGTTACCAGGGTACCGAGCAGTACTTC. Translated: CASSYQGTEQYF.

With respect to this clone: A read error may account for a junction end that differs from germline. This CDR3 reads CASSFRDTEAFF. The CDR3 region has the DNA TGTGCCAGCAGTTTTCGGGACACGGAAGCTTTCTTT. V gene TRBV5-4 combines with J gene TRBJ1-1; perhaps TRBD1 as D (6 bases). This CDR3 is 12 amino acids long. Germline V CDR1 and CDR2: SGHNT, YYREEE (reference sequence).

The gene calls are TRBV27 and TRBJ2-5; D is uncertain. The length of the CDR3 is 15 residues. V was clipped by 3 bases and J by 2 bases, with 13 bases between them. Germline V gives CDR1 MNHEY, CDR2 SMNVEV (reference sequence). The CDR3 region has the DNA TGTGCCAGCAGTTTGTTTCCCGCTGGGCAAGAGACCCAGTACTTC. This codes for CASSLFPAGQETQYF.

The V call is TRBV5-1, the J call TRBJ1-2; D unresolved. Between the trimmed V and J ends, which lost 4 bases and 1 base, there was a span of 8 bases. The CDR3 totals 13 residues. From germline, CDR1 is SGHRS and CDR2 YFSETQ. The CDR3 sequence is CASSLLGNYGYTF. CDR3 nucleotide sequence: TGCGCCAGCAGCCTGCTAGGTAACTATGGCTACACCTTC. The variable domain in full, completed from reference TRBV5-1 and TRBJ1-2, reads KAGVTQTPRYLIKTRGQQVTLSCSPISGHRSVSWYQQTPGQGLQFLFEYFSETQRNKGNFPGRFSGRQFSNSRSEMNVSTLELGDSALYLCASSLLGNYGYTFGSGTRLTVV.

J is TRBJ1-5 and V is TRBV5-5; D not resolved. The V end was cut by 1 base, the J end by 4 bases, with 12 bases between. The CDR3 has 15 amino acids. From germline, CDR1 is SGHKS and CDR2 YYEKEE (reference sequence). The CDR3 nucleotides are TGTGCCAGCAGCTTGATTTTATTCGGTAATCAGCCCCAGCATTTT. The encoded protein is CASSLILFGNQPQHF.

This rearrangement joins TRBV19 to TRBJ1-3; D not resolved. This CDR3 is built from 17 residues. With 0 bases removed from V and 0 bases from J, the gap between germline ends came to 12 bases. From germline, CDR1 is LNHDA and CDR2 SQIVND (reference sequence). This CDR3 reads CASSIDSSFHSGNTIYF. Written as DNA, the CDR3 is TGTGCCAGTAGTATAGACAGCTCTTTCCACTCTGGAAACACCATATATTTT.

The rearrangement uses TRBV20-1 and TRBJ1-2; tentatively, D is TRBD1 (6 bases). The CDR3 totals 13 residues. Looked up from germline, CDR1 is DFQATT and CDR2 is SNEGSKA (reference sequence). V was clipped by 3 bases and J by 6 bases, with 14 bases between them. CDR3 sequence: CSASRQGNDGYTF. The CDR3 bases are TGCAGTGCTAGTAGGCAGGGGAACGATGGCTACACCTTC.

V and J are TRBV4-1 and TRBJ2-3, with D maybe TRBD2 (7 bases). The CDR3 sequence is 16 residues long. V shed 4 bases and J shed 4 bases, with 18 bases lying between them. Germline assignment: CDR1 MGHRA and CDR2 YSYEKL. The CDR3 protein is CASSPGLGGRADTQYF. The CDR3 DNA reads TGCGCCAGCAGCCCTGGTCTAGGGGGGAGGGCAGATACGCAGTATTTT.

This clone was found once. The chain joins TRBV28 to TRBJ2-2; weak D call: TRBD2 (6 bases). V gave up 5 bases and J gave up 7 bases, with 17 bases separating them. Germline loops: CDR1 MDHEN, CDR2 SYDVKM. The CDR3 is 15 residues long. CDR3 protein: CASSPLWGENGELFF. The CDR3 nucleotides read TGTGCCAGCAGTCCGTTATGGGGGGAGAACGGGGAGCTGTTTTTT. Together with reference TRBV28 and TRBJ2-2, the CDR3 gives the full variable domain: DVKVTQSSRYLVKRTGEKVFLECVQDMDHENMFWYRQDPGLGLRLIYFSYDVKMKEKGDIPEGYSVSREKKERFSLILESASTNQTSMYLCASSPLWGENGELFFGEGSRLTVL.

Only a few counts were recorded for this clone. This rearrangement joins TRBV19 to TRBJ1-2, with D perhaps matching TRBD1 (5 bases). Trimming removed 10 bases from V and 4 bases from J, with 16 bases in between. Germline V gene lookup returns CDR1 LNHDA and CDR2 SQIVND (reference sequence). The CDR3 length is 13 residues. CDR3 in DNA: TGTGCCACTGAAGAGGGGACCGGCTATGGCTACACCTTC. It yields the protein CATEEGTGYGYTF.

The chain couples TRBV18 to TRBJ1-4, with unresolved D. Germline assignment: CDR1 KGHSH and CDR2 LQKENI. The CDR3 is made up of 15 amino acids. V was clipped by 2 bases and J by 7 bases, with 14 bases between them. CDR3 in DNA: TGTGCCAGCTCACCAAGCGGGCAAGGGATTGAAAAACTGTTTTTT. Translating gives CASSPSGQGIEKLFF.

The chain employs TRBV9 and TRBJ1-3; no definite D call. Trimming took off 3 bases at V and 2 bases at J, with 9 bases between the two ends. The CDR3 is 14 amino acids. Germline assignment: CDR1 SGDLS and CDR2 YYNGEE. DNA of the CDR3: TGTGCCAGCAGCGACCGGGGAACTGGAAACACCATATATTTT. This sequence encodes CASSDRGTGNTIYF.

The V and J genes are TRBV5-1 and TRBJ2-1; tentative D call: TRBD1 (6 bases). The CDR3 is 13 residues long. Trimming stripped 6 bases from V and 5 bases from J, with 12 bases between. Germline values: CDR1 SGHRS, CDR2 YFSETQ. The CDR3 region has the DNA TGCGCCAGCAAACAACAGGGACACAATGAGCAGTTCTTC. This sequence encodes CASKQQGHNEQFF. The variable domain in full, completed from reference TRBV5-1 and TRBJ2-1, reads KAGVTQTPRYLIKTRGQQVTLSCSPISGHRSVSWYQQTPGQGLQFLFEYFSETQRNKGNFPGRFSGRQFSNSRSEMNVSTLELGDSALYLCASKQQGHNEQFFGPGTRLTVL.

The J gene is TRBJ1-5, the V gene TRBV5-1; D may be TRBD1 (5 bases). The CDR3 length is 15 residues. Germline lookup yields CDR1 SGHRS and CDR2 YFSETQ. With 0 bases removed from V and 6 bases from J, the gap between germline ends came to 13 bases. CDR3: CASSLAGGLGQPQHF. CDR3 bases: TGCGCCAGCAGCTTGGCCGGGGGATTGGGTCAGCCCCAGCATTTT.

The V gene is TRBV5-5, the J gene TRBJ2-2; D is unclear. The CDR3 has 12 residues. Germline assignment: CDR1 SGHKS and CDR2 YYEKEE (reference sequence). Trimming removed 2 bases at V and 4 bases at J, with 3 bases between. CDR3 in amino acids: CASSFPTGELFF. CDR3 bases: TGTGCCAGCAGCTTCCCCACCGGGGAGCTGTTTTTT.

V is TRBV14 and J is TRBJ1-6; TRBD1 is a possible D gene (6 bases). Germline lookup yields CDR1 SGHDN and CDR2 FVKESK. V lost 8 bases and J lost 7, with 21 bases in between. CDR3 length equals 16 residues. CDR3 in amino acids: CASAKTRGLGNSPLHF. The CDR3 DNA reads as TGTGCCAGCGCCAAAACCCGGGGGCTAGGGAATTCACCCCTCCACTTT.

The CDR3, as DNA: TGCGCCAGCAGTGAAACAGGGGGCGTTAATGAAAAACTGTTTTTT. Encoded protein: CASSETGGVNEKLFF. V gene TRBV10-2 combines with J gene TRBJ1-4, with 9 nucleotides matching TRBD1. CDR3 length equals 15 residues. The germline V gene has CDR1 WSHSY and CDR2 SAAADI. V gave up 3 bases and J gave up 4 bases; unmatched junction bases: 3.

This clone has only a few counts. This chain links TRBV20-1 with TRBJ1-1; D gene uncertain. This CDR3 comprises 11 residues. Germline loops: CDR1 DFQATT, CDR2 SNEGSKA (reference sequence). Trimming left V 7 bases short and J 5 bases short, with 11 bases between. CDR3 nucleotides: TGCAGTGTCGCTCGAGGTACTGAAGCTTTCTTT. Translation gives CSVARGTEAFF.

The CDR3 is CASSEEMLALETQYF. The CDR3 bases are TGTGCCAGCAGTGAAGAAATGTTGGCCCTGGAGACCCAGTACTTC. The genes are TRBV6-1 and TRBJ2-5; D unclear. The length of the CDR3 is 15 residues. From germline, CDR1 is MNHNS and CDR2 SASEGT. Trimming stripped 1 base from V and 5 bases from J, with 14 bases between.